This T cell receptor (beta chain) came from a study of T cells after posttransplantation cyclophosphamide. This clone was counted many times. The antigen is not known. The junction shows a germline mismatch at one end, possibly a read error. Study results and caveats: Donor CD8+ memory clones often dominated recipient blood repertoires at later times. Recipient CMV seropositivity and CMV reactivation strongly tracked TRB clonality.

Sequencing used immunoSEQ multiplex PCR; TCRdb keeps in-frame clones, though not all of them. The table lists about 7,500 clones, with no singletons. Busulfan-fludarabine conditioning, marrow transplant, and cyclophosphamide on days +3 and +4 were administered. There are 13 residues in the CDR3. The chain couples TRBV12-3 or TRBV12-4 to TRBJ2-7, with TRBD2 matching 13 bases. The source was PBMCs, collected approximately 96 days after allogeneic stem cell transplant with posttransplant cyclophosphamide. The receptor was isolated from a female patient over 55 who received an allogeneic stem cell transplant from an unrelated donor, was CMV-positive, and had acute GVHD only. Some of the T cells might come from the graft donor. The CDR3 is CASSSWTSGSIDF. The CDR3 coding sequence is TGTGCCAGCAGTAGCTGGACTAGCGGGAGTATAGACTTC.